This T cell receptor (beta chain) was captured in a study of graft-versus-host responses after intestinal transplantation. On the study more broadly: All recipients were given anti-thymocyte globulin induction, and tacrolimus and steroids were then administered for roughly three years. Findings and caveats of the study: Analysis identified GvH clones in recipient marrow, with some appearing first in ileum or blood.

Comment on this clone: The antigen is undetermined.

Sequenced by immunoSEQ multiplex PCR; TCRdb stores in-frame clones only, minus some. Found here are some 45,000 clones, about 94% of them singletons; the top ten hold roughly 1.5%. The CDR3 sequence is 13 residues long. V was cut by 1 base and J by 6 bases, with 9 bases left in between. The V gene's germline CDR1 is KGHSH and CDR2 LQKENI. This rearrangement joins TRBV18 to TRBJ1-2; D is unclear. The clonotype originates from a human patient who received an intestinal transplant, so some T cells may come from the graft donor. The sample here was PBMCs, taken approximately 340 days after intestinal transplant. CDR3 in DNA: TGTGCCAGCTCACCACTTTTGTCAGATGGCTACACCTTC. Translation gives CASSPLLSDGYTF.